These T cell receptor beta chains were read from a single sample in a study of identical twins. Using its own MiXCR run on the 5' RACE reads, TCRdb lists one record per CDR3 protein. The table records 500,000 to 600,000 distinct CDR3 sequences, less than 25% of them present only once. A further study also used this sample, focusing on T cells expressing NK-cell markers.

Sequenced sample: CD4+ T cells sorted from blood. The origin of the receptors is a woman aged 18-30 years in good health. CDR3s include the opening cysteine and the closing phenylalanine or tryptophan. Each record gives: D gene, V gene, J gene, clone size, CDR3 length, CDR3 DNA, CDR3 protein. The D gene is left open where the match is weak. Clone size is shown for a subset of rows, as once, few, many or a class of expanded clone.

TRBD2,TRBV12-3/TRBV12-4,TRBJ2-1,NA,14,TGTGCCAGCACCAAGCGGGGCTCCTACAATGAGCAGTTCTTC,CASTKRGSYNEQFF
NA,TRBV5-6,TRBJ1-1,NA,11,TGTGCCAGCAGTTCATTCACTGAAGCTTTCTTT,CASSSFTEAFF
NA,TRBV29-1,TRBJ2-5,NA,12,TGCAGCGTATATCTAGCTAAAGAGACCCAGTACTTC,CSVYLAKETQYF
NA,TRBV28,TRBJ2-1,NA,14,TGTGCCAGCAGTTTACGACTTTCCTACAATGAGCAGTTCTTC,CASSLRLSYNEQFF
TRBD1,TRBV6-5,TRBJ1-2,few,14,TGTGCCAGCAGTTATACAGGGGGCGGAAATGGCTACACCTTC,CASSYTGGGNGYTF
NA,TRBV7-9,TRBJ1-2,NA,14,TGTGCCAGCAGCTTAGAGGCGTTGCGGGGGGTCTACACCTTC,CASSLEALRGVYTF
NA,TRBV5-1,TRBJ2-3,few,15,TGCGCCAGCAGCTTGGGGCAGCAAAGCACAGATACGCAGTATTTT,CASSLGQQSTDTQYF
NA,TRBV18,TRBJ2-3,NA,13,TGTGCCAGCTCACCAGGCGTCACAGATACGCAGTATTTT,CASSPGVTDTQYF
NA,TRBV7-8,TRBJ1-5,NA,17,TGTGCCAGCAGCTTACAGCCAGGGATTTTAGGCAATCAGCCCCAGCATTTT,CASSLQPGILGNQPQHF
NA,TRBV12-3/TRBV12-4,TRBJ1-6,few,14,TGTGCCAGCAGTCTCGACTGGGGCAGTCCACCCCTCCACTTT,CASSLDWGSPPLHF
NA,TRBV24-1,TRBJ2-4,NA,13,TGTGCCACCAGTGACGGGGCCGCAAACATTCAGTACTTC,CATSDGAANIQYF